The T cell receptor (beta chain) described here comes from a study of blood T cell repertoires in COVID-19. Data came from immunoSEQ multiplex PCR; TCRdb stores just in-frame clones and leaves some out. The sample contains approximately 250,000 clones, roughly 88% of which appear only once. In germline, CDR1 is WSHSY, CDR2 SAAADI. With V trimmed by 7 bases and J by 4 bases, 4 bases remained unmatched. The CDR3 extends over 13 amino acids. Source material: PBMCs or T cells enriched from blood (not recorded which). The chain recombines TRBV10-2 with TRBJ1-1; 9 bases agree with TRBD1. The origin of this receptor is a middle-aged woman with acute COVID-19. Here the CDR3 reads CASITGGVTEAFF. In DNA form, the CDR3 reads TGCGCCAGCATTACAGGGGGCGTCACTGAAGCTTTCTTT.